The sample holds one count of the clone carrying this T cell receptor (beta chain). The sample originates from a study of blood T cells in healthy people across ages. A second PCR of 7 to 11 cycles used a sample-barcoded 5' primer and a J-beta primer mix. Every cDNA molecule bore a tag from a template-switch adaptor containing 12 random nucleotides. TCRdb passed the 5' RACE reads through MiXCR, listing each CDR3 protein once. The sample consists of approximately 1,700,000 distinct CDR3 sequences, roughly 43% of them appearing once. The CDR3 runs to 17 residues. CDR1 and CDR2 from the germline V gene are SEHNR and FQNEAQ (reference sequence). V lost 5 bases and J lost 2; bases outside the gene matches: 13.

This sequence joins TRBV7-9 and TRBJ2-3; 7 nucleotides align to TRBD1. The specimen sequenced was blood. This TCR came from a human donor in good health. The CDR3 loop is CASSPSLGQLYTDTQYF. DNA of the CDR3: TGTGCCAGCAGCCCTTCTCTGGGACAGTTATACACAGATACGCAGTATTTT.